This entry lists 32 T cell receptor beta chains sequenced from one sample in a study of shared clonotypes between healthy human individuals. Here immunoSEQ multiplex PCR was the method, and the copy in TCRdb shows in-frame clones only, minus some. The data show more than 2 million clones, with 90% to 96% seen just once and roughly 0.13% held by the top ten. Sequencing was performed on naive CD4+ T cells sorted from blood. Subset in this sample: CD45RA+ positively selected. The receptors derive from a man between 18 and 29 years old in good health.

V gene TRBV4-1 combines with J gene TRBJ1-5; TRBD1 matches at 7 bases. V was pared by 0 bases and J by 9 bases, with 14 bases of the junction left unmatched. Germline V lookup: CDR1 MGHRA, CDR2 YSYEKL. This CDR3 has 17 residues. The CDR3 sequence: CASSQDGARGDLGPQHF. CDR3 DNA sequence: TGCGCCAGCAGCCAAGATGGGGCCAGGGGGGACTTAGGGCCCCAGCATTTT.

This rearrangement joins TRBV16 to TRBJ1-5, with D hard to call. CDR1 and CDR2 from the germline V gene are KGHSY and FQNENV. Trimming left V 1 base short and J 3 bases short, with 1 base between. The CDR3 runs 12 residues. The CDR3 region is CASSQYNQPQHF. CDR3 coding DNA: TGTGCCAGCAGCCAATACAATCAGCCCCAGCATTTT.

Details on this clone: Different DNA sequences within this sample yield the same CDR3. The rearrangement uses TRBV18 and TRBJ2-3; D tentatively reads TRBD1 or TRBD2 (6 bases each). The CDR3 consists of 16 residues. The V gene lost 0 bases and the J gene lost 1 base, with 11 bases spanning the gap. Germline lookup yields CDR1 KGHSH and CDR2 LQKENI. The CDR3 DNA is TGTGCCAGCTCACCACCGAGGGGGGAGGGCACAGATACGCAGTATTTT. It specifies CASSPPRGEGTDTQYF.

A remark on this clone: Additional DNA sequences in this sample encode the identical CDR3. The chain employs TRBV2 and TRBJ2-7; D ambiguous. The CDR3 length is 12 residues. Germline-derived CDR1 and CDR2 are SNHLY and FYNNEI. V was cut by 4 bases and J by 3 bases, with 7 bases left in between. The CDR3 loop reads CASSGNSYEQYF. For the CDR3, the DNA is TGTGCCAGCAGTGGAAACAGCTACGAGCAGTACTTC.

The gene calls are TRBV4-1 and TRBJ2-3; 7 positions agree with TRBD1. Germline V lookup: CDR1 MGHRA, CDR2 YSYEKL. The CDR3 runs 14 residues. V was pared by 4 bases and J by 5 bases, with 6 bases of the junction left unmatched. DNA for the CDR3: TGCGCCAGCAGCCGGACAGGTTCCGAAGATACGCAGTATTTT. Protein sequence: CASSRTGSEDTQYF.

This chain uses TRBV2 with TRBJ2-7, with a weak D call TRBD1 (6 bases). Germline CDR1 reads SNHLY; CDR2 reads FYNNEI. V shed 6 bases and J shed 6 bases, with 18 bases lying between them. The CDR3 is 14 residues long. CDR3: CASRTGTPPGEQYF. The CDR3 DNA is TGTGCCAGCAGGACCGGGACACCACCTGGCGAGCAGTACTTC.

V gene TRBV29-1 combines with J gene TRBJ2-1; 8 positions match TRBD1. This CDR3 comprises 13 residues. The V gene's germline CDR1 is SQVTM and CDR2 ANQGSEA. With 7 bases clipped from V and 5 bases from J, the junction kept 7 bases outside the gene matches. The CDR3 loop reads CSAGQGIHNEQFF. Here the CDR3 DNA reads TGCAGCGCTGGACAGGGAATACACAATGAGCAGTTCTTC.

This clone turned up a few times. The J gene is TRBJ2-7, the V gene TRBV6-5, with TRBD2 matching 11 bases. This CDR3 spans 13 amino acids. V was clipped by 5 bases and J by 5 bases; unmatched bases: 2. CDR1 MNHEY and CDR2 SVGAGI come from the germline V gene. CDR3 protein: CASSRLAGNEQYF. The CDR3 DNA sequence: TGTGCCAGCAGTCGACTAGCGGGAAACGAGCAGTACTTC.

The V gene is TRBV18, the J gene TRBJ2-1, with 8 bases that match TRBD2. This CDR3 comprises 18 residues. V was clipped by 1 base and J by 0 bases; unmatched bases: 8. Germline loops: CDR1 KGHSH, CDR2 LQKENI. For the CDR3, the DNA is TGTGCCAGCTCACCACTTTCTAGCGGGCCAAGCTCCTACAATGAGCAGTTCTTC. Protein product: CASSPLSSGPSSYNEQFF. The whole variable domain, remainder taken from reference TRBV18 and TRBJ2-1, is NAGVMQNPRHLVRRRGQEARLRCSPMKGHSHVYWYRQLPEEGLKFMVYLQKENIIDESGMPKERFSAEFPKEGPSILRIQQVVRGDSAAYFCASSPLSSGPSSYNEQFFGPGTRLTVL.

The genes are TRBV19 and TRBJ2-1, with D perhaps given as TRBD1 or TRBD2 (5 bases each). Germline V gene sequence: CDR1 LNHDA, CDR2 SQIVND (reference sequence). V gave up 7 bases and J gave up 8 bases, with 15 bases separating them. This CDR3 contains 13 residues. The CDR3 is CASKKGRRDEQFF. DNA for the CDR3: TGTGCCAGTAAAAAGGGACGAAGAGATGAGCAGTTCTTC.

The V call is TRBV9, the J call TRBJ2-7; no clear D. Between the trimmed V and J ends, which lost 0 bases and 0 bases, there was a span of 10 bases. CDR3 size: 15 residues. From germline, CDR1 is SGDLS and CDR2 YYNGEE. In DNA form, the CDR3 reads TGTGCCAGCAGCGTAGCACAGTGGAGCTCCTACGAGCAGTACTTC. It yields the protein CASSVAQWSSYEQYF.

The chain joins TRBV30 to TRBJ1-1, with a weak D call TRBD1 (5 bases). V was trimmed by 2 bases and J by 7 bases, leaving 20 bases between them. The CDR3 contains 15 residues. The V gene's germline CDR1 is GTSNPN and CDR2 SVGIG (reference sequence). The CDR3 region is CAWSLRGYSPNEAFF. The CDR3 DNA reads as TGTGCCTGGAGTCTTCGGGGCTATTCGCCTAATGAAGCTTTCTTT.

The sample holds one count of this clone. This chain uses TRBV4-2 with TRBJ2-1; D uncertain. The CDR3 consists of 17 residues. V lost 0 bases and J lost 0, with 12 bases in between. Germline V gives CDR1 LGHNA, CDR2 YNFKEQ. The CDR3 sequence: CASSQEAVISSYNEQFF. The CDR3 DNA reads TGTGCCAGCAGCCAAGAGGCAGTTATAAGCTCCTACAATGAGCAGTTCTTC.

The V and J genes are TRBV28 and TRBJ1-2; maybe TRBD1 (6 bases). The CDR3 sequence is 16 residues long. V was trimmed by 6 bases and J by 5 bases, leaving 22 bases between them. In germline, CDR1 is MDHEN, CDR2 SYDVKM. The CDR3 sequence: CASRERGTGLGYGYTF. Here the CDR3 DNA reads TGTGCCAGCAGAGAAAGGGGGACGGGGCTTGGGTATGGCTACACCTTC.

The rearrangement uses TRBV14 and TRBJ2-5; possible D gene TRBD1, 6 bases. V was clipped by 4 bases and J by 3 bases, with 9 bases between them. Looked up from germline, CDR1 is SGHDN and CDR2 is FVKESK. The CDR3 consists of 13 residues. CDR3 sequence reads: CASSLGQKETQYF. As DNA, the CDR3 is TGTGCCAGCAGCCTTGGACAGAAAGAGACCCAGTACTTC.

The chain joins TRBV29-1 to TRBJ2-3; D is possibly TRBD1 or TRBD2 (5 bases each). V was shortened by 8 bases and J by 3 bases, with 15 bases between the two germline ends. Germline V gene lookup returns CDR1 SQVTM and CDR2 ANQGSEA. This CDR3 spans 13 amino acids. The CDR3 sequence is CSYDGGFTDTQYF. The CDR3 region has the DNA TGCAGCTACGATGGGGGTTTTACAGATACGCAGTATTTT.

The genes are TRBV6-6 and TRBJ1-4, with D unclear. The ends were cut back, 6 bases at V and 1 base at J, with 9 bases in the middle. The germline gives CDR1 MNHNY, CDR2 SVGAGI (reference sequence). The CDR3 is 14 amino acids. The CDR3 loop reads CASRHSGTNEKLFF. The CDR3 coding sequence is TGTGCCAGCAGGCACAGTGGAACTAATGAAAAACTGTTTTTT.

J is TRBJ2-3 and V is TRBV7-9; D gene unclear. CDR1 is SEHNR, CDR2 FQNEAQ, per germline (reference sequence). V was clipped by 0 bases and J by 2 bases, with 18 bases between them. This CDR3 comprises 18 residues. The CDR3 protein is CASSLALKQGLDTDTQYF. CDR3 DNA sequence: TGTGCCAGCAGCTTAGCGCTCAAACAAGGTCTTGACACAGATACGCAGTATTTT.

The chain employs TRBV7-3 and TRBJ1-6; TRBD1 might be the D (5 bases). In germline, CDR1 is SGHTA, CDR2 FQGTGA. Trimming took 5 bases from V and 10 from J, leaving 15 bases between them. The CDR3 is 14 residues long. The CDR3: CASSPSGTGSPLHF. In DNA form, the CDR3 reads TGTGCCAGCAGCCCTTCAGGCACAGGCTCACCCCTCCACTTT.

The genes are TRBV6-1 and TRBJ2-7, with 9 bases that match TRBD1. From germline, CDR1 is MNHNS and CDR2 SASEGT. The CDR3 covers 14 residues. V was clipped by 5 bases and J by 4 bases; unmatched bases: 6. This chain's CDR3 is CASSFSGTGYEQYF. The CDR3 DNA reads as TGTGCCAGCAGTTTTTCCGGGACAGGGTACGAGCAGTACTTC.

As regards this clone: Other DNA sequences of this sample code for an identical CDR3. J is TRBJ2-5 and V is TRBV4-3, with TRBD1 matching 7 bases. Germline-derived CDR1 and CDR2 are LGHNA and YSLEER. This CDR3 is 15 amino acids long. Trimming took 0 bases from V and 4 from J; bases not matched to a gene: 5. In DNA, the CDR3 is TGCGCCAGCAGCCAAGATCGACAGGGCGGAGAGACCCAGTACTTC. The encoded protein is CASSQDRQGGETQYF.

The chain has TRBV6-1 and TRBJ2-3; D not certain. The CDR3 extends over 13 amino acids. V was pared by 6 bases and J by 0 bases, with 7 bases between. CDR1 MNHNS and CDR2 SASEGT come from the germline V gene. This CDR3 is CASRLGSTDTQYF. The CDR3 DNA reads as TGTGCCAGCAGGCTAGGCAGCACAGATACGCAGTATTTT.

The chain joins TRBV5-6 to TRBJ1-1; tentatively, D is TRBD1 (6 bases). CDR3 length: 14 residues. CDR1 is SGHDT, CDR2 YYEEEE, per germline. V lost 1 base to trimming and J lost 7 bases, with 14 bases between them. The CDR3 region is CASSLITGKGEAFF. The DNA for the CDR3 is TGTGCCAGCAGCTTGATAACAGGGAAGGGTGAAGCTTTCTTT.

The J gene is TRBJ1-1, the V gene TRBV10-3, with TRBD1 matching 8 bases. This CDR3 spans 13 amino acids. Germline CDR1 ENHRY, CDR2 SYGVKD. Trimming removed 10 bases from V and 2 bases from J; junction bases left unmatched: 6. The CDR3 DNA is TGTGCCACTAAGACAGGGGAAAACACTGAAGCTTTCTTT. Its protein product is CATKTGENTEAFF.

CDR3 region: CASSFQEQTQYF. CDR3 coding DNA: TGTGCCAGCAGTTTCCAAGAGCAGACCCAGTACTTC. The chain combines TRBV28 with TRBJ2-5; no firm D call. The CDR3 spans 12 residues. V was cut by 3 bases and J by 6 bases, with 8 bases left in between. The V gene's germline CDR1 is MDHEN and CDR2 SYDVKM.

The table lists this clone with a count of one. This chain joins TRBV2 and TRBJ2-7; a possible D gene is TRBD1 (6 bases). The germline CDR1 and CDR2 sequences are SNHLY and FYNNEI. Trimming stripped 1 base from V and 2 bases from J, with 12 bases between. The CDR3 covers 15 residues. The DNA for the CDR3 is TGTGCCAGCAGTGAAGACGGACAGCCCGCCTACGAGCAGTACTTC. It codes for CASSEDGQPAYEQYF. Supplemented by reference TRBV2 and TRBJ2-7, the full variable domain reads EPEVTQTPSHQVTQMGQEVILRCVPISNHLYFYWYRQILGQKVEFLVSFYNNEISEKSEIFDDQFSVERPDGSNFTLKIRSTKLEDSAMYFCASSEDGQPAYEQYFGPGTRLTVT.

The chain recombines TRBV6-5 with TRBJ2-4; D is unresolved. CDR3 length equals 13 residues. Trimming took 4 bases from V and 6 from J, leaving 10 bases between them. The germline CDR1 and CDR2 sequences are MNHEY and SVGAGI. This CDR3 is CASSWMAGNIQYF. CDR3 DNA sequence: TGTGCCAGCAGTTGGATGGCCGGAAACATTCAGTACTTC.

This chain connects TRBV5-6 to TRBJ1-5, with TRBD1 as a possible D gene (5 bases). Germline CDR1 SGHDT, CDR2 YYEEEE. The ends were cut back, 1 base at V and 9 bases at J, with 11 bases in the middle. This CDR3 region has 13 residues. In nucleotides, the CDR3 is TGTGCCAGCAGCTTGTACCAGGGAGGGCCCCAGCATTTT. The encoded protein is CASSLYQGGPQHF. The entire variable domain, with the rest obtained from reference TRBV5-6 and TRBJ1-5, is as follows: DAGVTQSPTHLIKTRGQQVTLRCSPKSGHDTVSWYQQALGQGPQFIFQYYEEEERQRGNFPDRFSGHQFPNYSSELNVNALLLGDSALYLCASSLYQGGPQHFGDGTRLSIL.

This rearrangement joins TRBV6-5 to TRBJ1-2; the match to TRBD1 covers 7 bases. Germline V gene lookup returns CDR1 MNHEY and CDR2 SVGAGI. This CDR3 is built from 13 residues. V lost 4 bases, J lost 9 bases, and 8 bases stayed unmatched. This CDR3 is CASSFGQERSYTF. CDR3 in DNA: TGTGCCAGCAGTTTCGGACAGGAAAGGAGCTACACCTTC.

The table lists this clone with a count of one. The chain joins TRBV5-1 to TRBJ1-2; 8 bases are shared with TRBD1. Germline CDR1 and CDR2: SGHRS and YFSETQ. The CDR3 covers 15 residues. The trim removed 0 bases at V and 5 bases at J, leaving 6 bases unmatched. The CDR3 DNA follows: TGCGCCAGCAGCTTGGACCAGGGGGCACTTTATGGCTACACCTTC. This codes for CASSLDQGALYGYTF.

This clone appeared once. The sample carries other DNA sequences with the same CDR3. The genes are TRBV28 and TRBJ1-1; no clear D. V lost 6 bases, J lost 5 bases, and 13 bases lay in between. Germline CDR1 and CDR2: MDHEN and SYDVKM. This CDR3 has 13 amino acids. Written as DNA, the CDR3 is TGTGCCAGCAGCCCCCCCGGAAGGACTGAAGCTTTCTTT. Its protein is CASSPPGRTEAFF.

Concerning this clone itself: At the DNA level, this CDR3 is encoded by other sequences in the same sample as well. V is TRBV6-1 and J is TRBJ1-5, with a weak D call TRBD1 (5 bases). Per the germline V gene, CDR1 is MNHNS and CDR2 is SASEGT. The CDR3 consists of 15 residues. V lost 0 bases and J lost 1, with 7 bases in between. The CDR3 reads CASSEARGSNQPQHF. Here the CDR3 DNA reads TGTGCCAGCAGTGAAGCGAGGGGAAGCAATCAGCCCCAGCATTTT.